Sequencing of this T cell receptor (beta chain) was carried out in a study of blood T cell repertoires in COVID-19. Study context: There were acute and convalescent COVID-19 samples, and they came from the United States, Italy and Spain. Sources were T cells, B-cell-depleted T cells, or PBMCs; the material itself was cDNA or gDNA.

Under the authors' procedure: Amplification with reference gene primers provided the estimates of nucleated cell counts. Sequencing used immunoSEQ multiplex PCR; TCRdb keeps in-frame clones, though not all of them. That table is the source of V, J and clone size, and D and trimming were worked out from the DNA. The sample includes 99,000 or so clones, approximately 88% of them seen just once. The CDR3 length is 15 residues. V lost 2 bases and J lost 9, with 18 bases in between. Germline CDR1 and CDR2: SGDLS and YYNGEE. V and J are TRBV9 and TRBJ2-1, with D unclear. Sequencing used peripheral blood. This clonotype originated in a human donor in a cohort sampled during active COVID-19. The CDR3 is CASSVNPLVGFEQFF. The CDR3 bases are TGTGCCAGCAGCGTCAATCCGCTCGTCGGGTTTGAGCAGTTCTTC.